The sequence of this T cell receptor beta chain was determined in a study of control samples from healthy donors and cancer patients. This CDR3 has 17 residues. V lost 3 bases and J lost 3, with 15 bases in between. Germline CDR1 MNHEY, CDR2 SMNVEV (reference sequence). Some clones are missing from TCRdb's copy, which holds only in-frame ones; the method was immunoSEQ multiplex PCR. The sample contains 150,000 or so clones, 80% to 95% of which appear only once. This clone was recorded only once. The source material was blood. This rearrangement joins TRBV27 to TRBJ1-6, with a possible D match to TRBD1 (5 bases). This TCR was recovered from a man aged 35-49 years in good health. CDR3 in amino acids: CASSLKSGGGYNSPLHF. The DNA of the CDR3 is TGTGCCAGCAGTTTGAAATCGGGGGGGGGCTATAATTCACCCCTCCACTTT.